The T cell receptor (beta chain) described here comes from a study of T cells after somatic rescue of genetic block. The assay was immunoSEQ multiplex PCR, and TCRdb's table has in-frame clones only and misses some. The data show tens of thousands of clones, about 96% seen once. J lost 4 bases, V lost 3 bases, and 8 bases had no gene match. This CDR3 comprises 16 residues. CDR1 and CDR2 from the germline V gene are LNHDA and SQIVND (reference sequence). The sample comprised peripheral blood mononuclear cells (PBMCs). This receptor was identified in a child under two years old. The chain recombines TRBV19 with TRBJ1-5; 8 bases align to TRBD1. CDR3 coding DNA: TGTGCCAGTAGTATCCCCGGGACAGGCGCTAATCAGCCCCAGCATTTT. This sequence encodes CASSIPGTGANQPQHF. Full variable domain (rest looked up from reference TRBV19 and TRBJ1-5): DGGITQSPKYLFRKEGQNVTLSCEQNLNHDAMYWYRQDPGQGLRLIYYSQIVNDFQKGDIAEGYSVSREKKESFPLTVTSAQKNPTAFYLCASSIPGTGANQPQHFGDGTRLSIL.